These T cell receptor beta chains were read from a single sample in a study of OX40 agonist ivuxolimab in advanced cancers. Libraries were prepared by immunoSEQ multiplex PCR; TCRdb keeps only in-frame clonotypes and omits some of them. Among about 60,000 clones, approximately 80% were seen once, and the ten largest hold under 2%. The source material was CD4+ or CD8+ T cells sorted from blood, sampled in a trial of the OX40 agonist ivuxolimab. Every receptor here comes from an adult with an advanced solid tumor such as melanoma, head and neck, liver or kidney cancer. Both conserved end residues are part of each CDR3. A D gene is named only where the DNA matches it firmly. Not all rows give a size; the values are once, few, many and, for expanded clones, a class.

cdr3_nt: TGTGCCAGCAGCCAGGACTCAATTTACGAGCAGTACTTC; cdr3_aa: CASSQDSIYEQYF; clone_size: once; j_call: TRBJ2-7; cdr3_length: 13; d_call: .; v_call: TRBV11-3
cdr3_nt: TGCGCCAGCAGCCTACCCCCCGGAGACAGCACAGATACGCAGTATTTT; cdr3_aa: CASSLPPGDSTDTQYF; clone_size: .; j_call: TRBJ2-3; cdr3_length: 16; d_call: .; v_call: TRBV5-1
cdr3_nt: TGCGCCAGCAGCTTGACAGGGATTGGAAATCAGCCCCAGCATTTT; cdr3_aa: CASSLTGIGNQPQHF; clone_size: .; j_call: TRBJ1-5; cdr3_length: 15; d_call: .; v_call: TRBV5-1
cdr3_nt: TGTGCCAGCAGTGACGGGGTGAACACTGAAGCTTTCTTT; cdr3_aa: CASSDGVNTEAFF; clone_size: .; j_call: TRBJ1-1; cdr3_length: 13; d_call: .; v_call: TRBV2
cdr3_nt: TGTGCCAGCAGCCCGAGACTAGCGGGAGGCACCGGGGAGCTGTTTTTT; cdr3_aa: CASSPRLAGGTGELFF; clone_size: .; j_call: TRBJ2-2; cdr3_length: 16; d_call: TRBD2; v_call: TRBV27
cdr3_nt: TGTGCCACCAGCAGAGGCCGTAGACAGGGGTGGACTGAAGCTTTCTTT; cdr3_aa: CATSRGRRQGWTEAFF; clone_size: few; j_call: TRBJ1-1; cdr3_length: 16; d_call: TRBD1; v_call: TRBV15
cdr3_nt: TGTGCCAGCTACCCACCTCGGGGTGGAGGGTCCGGGGAGCTGTTTTTT; cdr3_aa: CASYPPRGGGSGELFF; clone_size: few; j_call: TRBJ2-2; cdr3_length: 16; d_call: .; v_call: TRBV2
cdr3_nt: TGTGCCAGCAGCTCCGGCGGGGGGGGATGGAGCACTGAAGCTTTCTTT; cdr3_aa: CASSSGGGGWSTEAFF; clone_size: .; j_call: TRBJ1-1; cdr3_length: 16; d_call: .; v_call: TRBV7-8
cdr3_nt: TGTGCCAGCAGCTTAACTAGCGGCTCCACTGGGGAGCTGTTTTTT; cdr3_aa: CASSLTSGSTGELFF; clone_size: .; j_call: TRBJ2-2; cdr3_length: 15; d_call: TRBD2; v_call: TRBV11-3
cdr3_nt: TGTGCCAGCAGACGCGATCAGGGACGCCAGTATTCACCCCTCCACTTT; cdr3_aa: CASRRDQGRQYSPLHF; clone_size: .; j_call: TRBJ1-6; cdr3_length: 16; d_call: .; v_call: TRBV27
cdr3_nt: TGTGCCAGCAGCTACGGTTTCCGAAACACCATATATTTT; cdr3_aa: CASSYGFRNTIYF; clone_size: .; j_call: TRBJ1-3; cdr3_length: 13; d_call: .; v_call: TRBV11-3
cdr3_nt: TGTGCCATCAGCCAACAAACGACAGGCCGTAAAAACTATGGCTACACCTTC; cdr3_aa: CAISQQTTGRKNYGYTF; clone_size: .; j_call: TRBJ1-2; cdr3_length: 17; d_call: .; v_call: TRBV10-3
cdr3_nt: TGTGCCAGCAGCTTCAGGGGAGGCAAAGAGACCCAGTACTTC; cdr3_aa: CASSFRGGKETQYF; clone_size: .; j_call: TRBJ2-5; cdr3_length: 14; d_call: .; v_call: TRBV7-2
cdr3_nt: TGTGCCAGCAGTGAAGGGACAGAGTATCAGCCCCAGCATTTT; cdr3_aa: CASSEGTEYQPQHF; clone_size: .; j_call: TRBJ1-5; cdr3_length: 14; d_call: TRBD1; v_call: TRBV25-1
cdr3_nt: TGTGCCATTCGGGGAGGGGGCGAGGATGGCTACACCTTC; cdr3_aa: CAIRGGGEDGYTF; clone_size: .; j_call: TRBJ1-2; cdr3_length: 13; d_call: TRBD1; v_call: TRBV7-9
cdr3_nt: TGTGCCAGCAGTTCCCCTCGGCTGGGGTCTCAAGAGACCCAGTACTTC; cdr3_aa: CASSSPRLGSQETQYF; clone_size: .; j_call: TRBJ2-5; cdr3_length: 16; d_call: .; v_call: TRBV6-5
cdr3_nt: TGTGCCAGCAGTGGGGATTTATCTCGAGGGGGCTACACCTTC; cdr3_aa: CASSGDLSRGGYTF; clone_size: once; j_call: TRBJ1-2; cdr3_length: 14; d_call: .; v_call: TRBV2
cdr3_nt: TGTGCCAGCAGCTCTAGCGGGAGGAGTGCCGGGGAGCTGTTTTTT; cdr3_aa: CASSSSGRSAGELFF; clone_size: .; j_call: TRBJ2-2; cdr3_length: 15; d_call: TRBD2; v_call: TRBV7-8
cdr3_nt: TGTGCCAGCAGCTTCGGGGGGGGAGGCAATCAGCCCCAGCATTTT; cdr3_aa: CASSFGGGGNQPQHF; clone_size: .; j_call: TRBJ1-5; cdr3_length: 15; d_call: .; v_call: TRBV11-1
cdr3_nt: TGTGCCAGCAGCATTTTAGCGGAGCTAGGGGGCCTCAGCTCCTACGAGCAGTACTTC; cdr3_aa: CASSILAELGGLSSYEQYF; clone_size: .; j_call: TRBJ2-7; cdr3_length: 19; d_call: .; v_call: TRBV7-8
cdr3_nt: TGTGCCAGCAGTGAAAAAGTTAATACAGGGGATGAAAAACTGTTTTTT; cdr3_aa: CASSEKVNTGDEKLFF; clone_size: .; j_call: TRBJ1-4; cdr3_length: 16; d_call: TRBD1; v_call: TRBV6-1
cdr3_nt: TGCGCCAGCAGCCAAGAAGTTGTTAATGAGCAGTTCTTC; cdr3_aa: CASSQEVVNEQFF; clone_size: .; j_call: TRBJ2-1; cdr3_length: 13; d_call: .; v_call: TRBV4-3
cdr3_nt: TGTGCCAGCAGTGAAATGTCTGGAAACACCATATATTTT; cdr3_aa: CASSEMSGNTIYF; clone_size: once; j_call: TRBJ1-3; cdr3_length: 13; d_call: .; v_call: TRBV2
cdr3_nt: TGTGCCAGCAGCCAAGACATAGGACGGGCAGAGCATCAGCCCCAGCATTTT; cdr3_aa: CASSQDIGRAEHQPQHF; clone_size: .; j_call: TRBJ1-5; cdr3_length: 17; d_call: .; v_call: TRBV4-2
cdr3_nt: TGTGCCAGCAGCTGGAGGGGAGGGGGCACAGATACGCAGTATTTT; cdr3_aa: CASSWRGGGTDTQYF; clone_size: .; j_call: TRBJ2-3; cdr3_length: 15; d_call: TRBD2; v_call: TRBV7-3
cdr3_nt: TGCAGCGTTGGCAGGTCCCGAAGGGGTGAAGCTTTCTTT; cdr3_aa: CSVGRSRRGEAFF; clone_size: .; j_call: TRBJ1-1; cdr3_length: 13; d_call: .; v_call: TRBV29-1
cdr3_nt: TGTGCCAGCAGCCAAGTCCACGGAGGGGCCGGGGAGCTGTTTTTT; cdr3_aa: CASSQVHGGAGELFF; clone_size: once; j_call: TRBJ2-2; cdr3_length: 15; d_call: .; v_call: TRBV4-2
cdr3_nt: TGCGCCAGCTCTGTCGGGACAGGGGTTTACAATGAGCAGTTCTTC; cdr3_aa: CASSVGTGVYNEQFF; clone_size: .; j_call: TRBJ2-1; cdr3_length: 15; d_call: TRBD1; v_call: TRBV5-1
cdr3_nt: TGTGCCAGCAGCTTAGAAACGGGGCCCCAGCATTTT; cdr3_aa: CASSLETGPQHF; clone_size: .; j_call: TRBJ1-5; cdr3_length: 12; d_call: .; v_call: TRBV7-9
cdr3_nt: TGTGCCAGCAGTTTACAGCGGGAGGCCGCCTACAATGAGCAGTTCTTC; cdr3_aa: CASSLQREAAYNEQFF; clone_size: .; j_call: TRBJ2-1; cdr3_length: 16; d_call: TRBD2; v_call: TRBV6-5
cdr3_nt: TGTGCCAGCAGCTTTCCCCCCGCTAATGAAAAACTGTTTTTT; cdr3_aa: CASSFPPANEKLFF; clone_size: .; j_call: TRBJ1-4; cdr3_length: 14; d_call: .; v_call: TRBV11-3
cdr3_nt: TGTGCCAGCAGCACGAGGACTAGCGGGCTTGGGGGTAGGGAGCAGTTCTTC; cdr3_aa: CASSTRTSGLGGREQFF; clone_size: .; j_call: TRBJ2-1; cdr3_length: 17; d_call: TRBD2; v_call: TRBV5-4
cdr3_nt: TGTGCCAGCAGCCCTACCGGGACAGGGGTCGAGACCCAGTACTTC; cdr3_aa: CASSPTGTGVETQYF; clone_size: .; j_call: TRBJ2-5; cdr3_length: 15; d_call: TRBD1; v_call: TRBV5-4
cdr3_nt: TGTGCCTGGTCCCGGGGACTAGCCCACGAGCAGTACTTC; cdr3_aa: CAWSRGLAHEQYF; clone_size: .; j_call: TRBJ2-7; cdr3_length: 13; d_call: TRBD2; v_call: TRBV30
cdr3_nt: TGCAGCGTTAAATTAGGGACAGGAGACAACGAGCAGTACTTC; cdr3_aa: CSVKLGTGDNEQYF; clone_size: .; j_call: TRBJ2-7; cdr3_length: 14; d_call: TRBD1; v_call: TRBV29-1
cdr3_nt: TGCGCCAGCAGCTTCAGGGGGGGTAGCACTGAAGCTTTCTTT; cdr3_aa: CASSFRGGSTEAFF; clone_size: .; j_call: TRBJ1-1; cdr3_length: 14; d_call: TRBD1; v_call: TRBV5-1
cdr3_nt: TGCGCCAGCAGCCAAGTTAAGACTAGCGACTCCTACGAGCAGTACTTC; cdr3_aa: CASSQVKTSDSYEQYF; clone_size: .; j_call: TRBJ2-7; cdr3_length: 16; d_call: TRBD2; v_call: TRBV4-1
cdr3_nt: TGTGCCATCAGTGAGCGGGAGACCCAGTACTTC; cdr3_aa: CAISERETQYF; clone_size: .; j_call: TRBJ2-5; cdr3_length: 11; d_call: .; v_call: TRBV10-3
cdr3_nt: TGTGCCAGCAGAAAGCCGGGTGGGAACGCCTACGAGCAGTACTTC; cdr3_aa: CASRKPGGNAYEQYF; clone_size: .; j_call: TRBJ2-7; cdr3_length: 15; d_call: .; v_call: TRBV6-6
cdr3_nt: TGTGCCAGCAGCTTACTGCCCGGGAGCTCCTACAATGAGCAGTTCTTC; cdr3_aa: CASSLLPGSSYNEQFF; clone_size: .; j_call: TRBJ2-1; cdr3_length: 16; d_call: .; v_call: TRBV11-1
cdr3_nt: TGTGCCAGCAGCTCGGGAGTAGGGGGCGCTCCACAAGAGACCCAGTACTTC; cdr3_aa: CASSSGVGGAPQETQYF; clone_size: .; j_call: TRBJ2-5; cdr3_length: 17; d_call: .; v_call: TRBV5-4
cdr3_nt: TGTGCCAGCAGCTTAGTCGGGGGAACTAATGAAAAACTGTTTTTT; cdr3_aa: CASSLVGGTNEKLFF; clone_size: .; j_call: TRBJ1-4; cdr3_length: 15; d_call: .; v_call: TRBV7-2
cdr3_nt: TGTGCCAGCAGCTTAGATAATTCACCCCTCCACTTT; cdr3_aa: CASSLDNSPLHF; clone_size: .; j_call: TRBJ1-6; cdr3_length: 12; d_call: .; v_call: TRBV5-4
cdr3_nt: TGCGCCAGCAGCCAACTTCCGGGACAGTCTTACTCTGGGGCCAACGTCCTGACTTTC; cdr3_aa: CASSQLPGQSYSGANVLTF; clone_size: .; j_call: TRBJ2-6; cdr3_length: 19; d_call: TRBD1; v_call: TRBV4-1
cdr3_nt: TGTGCCAGCAGCTTGGTTGCGGGCCAGCAGTACTTC; cdr3_aa: CASSLVAGQQYF; clone_size: .; j_call: TRBJ2-7; cdr3_length: 12; d_call: .; v_call: TRBV5-4
cdr3_nt: TGTGCCAGCAGCCAAGTAGGGGCCGAAGCTTTCTTT; cdr3_aa: CASSQVGAEAFF; clone_size: .; j_call: TRBJ1-1; cdr3_length: 12; d_call: .; v_call: TRBV14
cdr3_nt: TGTGCCAGTGCGGAACCGGGACTGGGATCATGGAGGGAGCAGTTCTTC; cdr3_aa: CASAEPGLGSWREQFF; clone_size: few; j_call: TRBJ2-1; cdr3_length: 16; d_call: .; v_call: TRBV19
cdr3_nt: TGTGCCAGCAGCTCTGGGACTAGCGACACCGGGGAGCTGTTTTTT; cdr3_aa: CASSSGTSDTGELFF; clone_size: .; j_call: TRBJ2-2; cdr3_length: 15; d_call: TRBD2; v_call: TRBV13